The 20 T cell receptor beta chains below were found in one sample sequenced in a study of Graves' ophthalmopathy and Graves' hyperthyroidism. RNA transcripts yielded amplified TCR beta CDR3 regions. The workflow started with a first-round RT-PCR run with HTBI primers and then moved on to a second-round multiplex PCR. TCRdb re-derived calls from the multiplex PCR reads in MiXCR, one entry per CDR3 protein. The sample consists of hundreds of thousands of distinct CDR3 sequences, about 20% of them appearing once. Sequences were obtained from peripheral blood. These receptors all come from a woman under 30 with stable Graves' hyperthyroidism. Some clones in this sample may be carry-over from other donors' samples.

This sequence joins TRBV19 and TRBJ2-7; weak D call: TRBD1 (5 bases). V was cut by 5 bases and J by 0 bases, with 14 bases left in between. Per germline, CDR1 LNHDA and CDR2 SQIVND (reference sequence). The CDR3 contains 15 residues. CDR3 region: CASSLSGQNSYEQYF. The CDR3 DNA sequence: TGTGCCAGTAGTCTGTCAGGGCAGAACTCCTACGAGCAGTACTTC.

This clonotype was recorded many times. At one end the junction does not follow the germline gene, possibly because of a read error. In DNA, the CDR3 is TGTGCCAGCGGTTTGTTACAGCAAAACACTGAAGCTTTCTTT. This gives the protein CASGLLQQNTEAFF. The chain recombines TRBV28 with TRBJ1-1; no firm D call. CDR1 is MDHEN and CDR2 is SYDVKM in the germline V gene. The CDR3 loop spans 14 amino acids.

This chain links TRBV6-1 with TRBJ2-5, with D perhaps matching TRBD2 (6 bases). Germline V gene data show CDR1 as MNHNS and CDR2 as SASEGT. Deletions cut 4 bases from V and 1 base from J, with 13 bases between. CDR3 length: 15 amino acids. In DNA, the CDR3 is TGTGCCAGCAGTGCCGGACTATTCAGCCAAGAGACCCAGTACTTC. Its translation: CASSAGLFSQETQYF.

This clonotype was seen repeatedly, ten times or more. The chain employs TRBV28 and TRBJ2-5; D not certain. The CDR3 totals 15 residues. Trimming cost V 4 bases and J 5 bases, with 17 bases left between them. Germline V lookup: CDR1 MDHEN, CDR2 SYDVKM. The CDR3 sequence is CASSSPSASWETQYF. For the CDR3, the DNA is TGTGCCAGCAGTTCCCCCTCGGCCTCCTGGGAGACCCAGTACTTC.

This clonotype was recorded at least ten times. The rearrangement joins TRBV5-1 to TRBJ2-7; D unresolved. Trimming took off 4 bases at V and 5 bases at J, with 19 bases between the two ends. The germline gives CDR1 SGHRS, CDR2 YFSETQ. This CDR3 is 15 amino acids long. The CDR3 DNA is TGCGCCAGCAGCCTCTTGGGGTCCTCCCCGCACGAGCAGTACTTC. Its translation: CASSLLGSSPHEQYF.

This clonotype has a count of ten or more. This sequence joins TRBV12-5 and TRBJ1-2, with D possibly TRBD1 on 5 matching bases. Deletions cut 5 bases from V and 5 bases from J, with 15 bases between. The CDR3 contains 14 residues. The V gene's germline CDR1 is LGHNT and CDR2 FRNRAP. The DNA of the CDR3 is TGTGCTAGTGGTCCCCCCGGGACCTTTTATGGCTACACCTTC. Translation: CASGPPGTFYGYTF.

Turning to this clonotype: A much more abundant neighbour one base away suggests this may be a read error. The CDR3 does not end in the conserved phenylalanine or tryptophan, so this is likely a read error. The chain employs TRBV12-3 or TRBV12-4 and TRBJ1-2; D gene unclear. V lost 3 bases, J lost 1 base, and 6 bases lay in between. This CDR3 comprises 13 residues. The CDR3: CASSFQVNYGYTY. The CDR3 bases are TGTGCCAGCAGTTTTCAGGTTAACTATGGCTACACCTAC.

The chain combines TRBV12-3 or TRBV12-4 with TRBJ1-1; D is unresolved. The CDR3 loop spans 14 amino acids. With 8 bases removed from V and 2 bases from J, the gap between germline ends came to 15 bases. CDR3 loop: CASANPPINTEAFF. The CDR3 DNA reads TGTGCCAGCGCGAACCCCCCGATAAACACTGAAGCTTTCTTT.

This clonotype was picked up many times. This chain links TRBV12-3 or TRBV12-4 with TRBJ2-2; 9 nucleotides match TRBD2. V trimming: 4 bases; J trimming: 0 bases; junction bases outside the gene matches: 12. The length of the CDR3 is 19 residues. The chain's CDR3 is CASSSPSGGTVANTGELFF. CDR3 coding DNA: TGTGCCAGCAGTTCCCCCAGCGGGGGGACGGTGGCGAACACCGGGGAGCTGTTTTTT.

This clonotype was observed many times. The rearrangement links TRBV2 to TRBJ2-7; D possibly corresponds to TRBD1 (6 bases). The CDR3 contains 14 residues. Trimming shortened V by 5 bases and J by 0 bases, and 11 bases separated the two germline ends. The V gene's germline CDR1 is SNHLY and CDR2 FYNNEI. CDR3 in DNA: TGTGCCAGCAGTCTGCAGGGGACCTCCTACGAGCAGTACTTC. The encoded protein is CASSLQGTSYEQYF.

This clonotype appeared many times. The rearrangement links TRBV7-9 to TRBJ1-1; TRBD1 matches 7 bases. Germline V gene data show CDR1 as SEHNR and CDR2 as FQNEAQ (reference sequence). J gave up 10 bases and V 5 bases, and 10 bases lay outside the gene matches. The CDR3 contains 13 residues. CDR3: CASSPYRGGGAFF. The CDR3 nucleotides are TGTGCCAGCAGCCCTTACAGGGGCGGCGGAGCTTTCTTT.

This clonotype was seen many times. The rearrangement uses TRBV11-2 and TRBJ1-1; D remains ambiguous. The V gene's germline CDR1 is SGHAT and CDR2 FQNNGV. This CDR3 is built from 15 residues. V was cut by 2 bases and J by 0 bases, with 10 bases left in between. The CDR3 sequence is CASSLSPYLNTEAFF. The CDR3 DNA reads as TGTGCCAGCAGCTTATCCCCATACTTGAACACTGAAGCTTTCTTT.

At least ten counts were recorded for this clonotype. This chain links TRBV5-1 with TRBJ1-1; TRBD1 matches 7 bases. The CDR3 spans 14 residues. The V gene's germline CDR1 is SGHRS and CDR2 YFSETQ. Trimming cost V 4 bases and J 1 base; bases outside gene matches: 4. The CDR3 region is CASSGTVANTEAFF. CDR3 bases: TGCGCCAGCAGCGGGACAGTGGCGAACACTGAAGCTTTCTTT.

This clonotype has a count of ten or more. The V call is TRBV30, the J call TRBJ1-1; D call uncertain. The germline V gene has CDR1 GTSNPN and CDR2 SVGIG (reference sequence). The CDR3 totals 11 residues. V was cut by 8 bases and J by 1 base, with 8 bases left in between. The CDR3 bases are TGTGCCCGCCATAAGAACACTGAAGCTTTCTTT. Protein sequence: CARHKNTEAFF.

The gene calls are TRBV6-5 and TRBJ1-1; D may be TRBD1 (6 bases). Germline V gene sequence: CDR1 MNHEY, CDR2 SVGAGI. The CDR3 runs to 14 residues. V was cut by 4 bases and J by 0 bases, with 9 bases left in between. The CDR3 sequence is CASSSGHLNTEAFF. The CDR3 nucleotides read TGTGCCAGCAGTTCGGGACACTTGAACACTGAAGCTTTCTTT.

This clonotype was picked up many times. This sequence joins TRBV25-1 and TRBJ1-6, with 8 bases identical to TRBD1. The CDR3 sequence is 15 residues long. CDR1 MGHDK and CDR2 SYGVNS come from the germline V gene. V lost 3 bases, J lost 6 bases, and 4 bases stayed unmatched. The CDR3 spells CASSDLRGLNSPLHF. The CDR3, as DNA: TGTGCCAGCAGTGACCTCAGGGGGCTTAATTCACCCCTCCACTTT.

The sample holds many counts of this clonotype. This chain joins TRBV6-1 and TRBJ1-2; the match to TRBD1 covers 7 bases. The V gene's germline CDR1 is MNHNS and CDR2 SASEGT. The ends lost 3 bases at V and 7 bases at J; junction bases unmatched: 14. The CDR3 has 16 residues. CDR3 sequence (DNA): TGTGCCAGCAGTGACGTGGGACAGATAGAACTATCTGGCTACACCTTC. This gives the protein CASSDVGQIELSGYTF.

The chain employs TRBV29-1 and TRBJ1-2; D may be TRBD1 (6 bases). The germline CDR1 and CDR2 sequences are SQVTM and ANQGSEA. Trimming took off 7 bases at V and 3 bases at J, with 21 bases between the two ends. The CDR3 loop spans 15 amino acids. CDR3 in amino acids: CSASPGQSQDYGYTF. The CDR3 coding sequence is TGCAGCGCCTCACCCGGACAGAGCCAAGACTATGGCTACACCTTC. Full variable domain (missing parts from reference TRBV29-1 and TRBJ1-2): SAVISQKPSRDICQRGTSLTIQCQVDSQVTMMFWYRQQPGQSLTLIATANQGSEATYESGFVIDKFPISRPNLTFSTLTVSNMSPEDSSIYLCSASPGQSQDYGYTFGSGTRLTVV.

Only one count was recorded for this clonotype. The genes are TRBV11-2 and TRBJ2-4; TRBD1 or TRBD2 may be the D gene (6 bases each). Between the trimmed V and J ends, which lost 1 base and 0 bases, there was a span of 13 bases. The germline CDR1 and CDR2 sequences are SGHAT and FQNNGV. CDR3 length: 17 amino acids. DNA of the CDR3: TGTGCCAGCAGCTTAGTGGGGGGCAGACTAGCCAAAAACATTCAGTACTTC. This codes for CASSLVGGRLAKNIQYF.

This clonotype was picked up many times. This chain connects TRBV29-1 to TRBJ2-7, with D hard to call. Per the germline V gene, CDR1 is SQVTM and CDR2 is ANQGSEA. V lost 4 bases and J 4 bases, leaving 11 bases between the germline ends. The CDR3 consists of 12 residues. The CDR3, as DNA: TGCAGCGTTGTGGCAGATTCATACGAGCAGTACTTC. This sequence encodes CSVVADSYEQYF.